This TCR beta chain was identified in a study of post-analysis software for immune sequencing data. Study-level results: Samples made in the same batch grouped tightly together by F measure.

TCR beta cDNA libraries included unique molecular identifiers. In TCRdb, the PCR reads were re-called with MiXCR into one record per CDR3 protein. This sample has about 430,000 distinct CDR3 sequences, with 39% found just once. With respect to this clonotype: Its specificity is not known.

The specimen sequenced was blood. The sequence derives from a girl aged 2-10 years with multiple sclerosis.

CDR3 bases: TGTGCCATCAGGGCGGACCTTGGGACTGAAGCTTTCTTT. Translating it yields CAIRADLGTEAFF. The chain combines TRBV10-3 with TRBJ1-1; D call uncertain. The V gene lost 6 bases and the J gene lost 5 bases, with 13 bases spanning the gap. This CDR3 is 13 amino acids long. CDR1 and CDR2 from the germline V gene are ENHRY and SYGVKD.